A few counts support the clone carrying this TCR beta chain. As yet, its antigen is unknown. Germline V gene data show CDR1 as MGHDK and CDR2 as SYGVNS. The V segment lost 8 bases and the J segment 8 bases; nucleotides outside the gene matches: 15. The CDR3 runs to 15 residues. The TCR beta profiling, which covered VDJ combination and CDR3 sequence, was carried out using genomic DNA as the template. TCRdb recomputed calls from the reads with MiXCR, one row per CDR3 protein. The table has about 210,000 distinct CDR3 sequences, 34% seen once. This record comes from a study of CD8+CD57+ T cells in acquired aplastic anemia. Study in general: Sorted CD4+ plus CD8+ cells gave DNA averaging about 3.2 ug. The average read count for CD4+ cells in healthy donors was 10 million to 11 million. Study-level findings and limits: Patients and controls shared under 35 CD8+ CDR3 sequences, which appeared highly expressed in patients and within their immunodominant clones. Levels of CD8+ Simpson's diversity were not significantly distinct in patients versus controls.

This sequence was found in a human donor in good health, serving as a control. V is TRBV25-1 and J is TRBJ2-1, with 7 bases matching TRBD1. The sequenced sample consisted of sorted CD4+, CD8+, or CD8+CD57+ T cells (not recorded which) from PBMCs. As DNA, the CDR3 is TGTGCCAGCCTTTCCGACAGGGTGATCGGCGATGAGCAGTTCTTC. Amino acids: CASLSDRVIGDEQFF.